This T cell receptor (beta chain) was recovered during a study of TIL therapy for anti-PD-1-resistant metastatic lung cancer. Comments on this clone: Other DNA sequences of this sample code for an identical CDR3.

Sequencing used immunoSEQ v3. TCRdb's copy holds only in-frame clones and misses some; the assay was immunoSEQ multiplex PCR. The sample holds some 90,000 clones, roughly two thirds seen once. The time point denotes: pre-treatment sample, taken before nivolumab and TIL therapy. Tumor tissue came from excised metastases, mostly pleural nodules or supraclavicular lymph nodes. In germline, CDR1 is SGHVS, CDR2 FQNEAQ. This CDR3 comprises 13 residues. The V and J ends lost 1 base and 1 base respectively, with 4 bases between them. The sample in question was tumor tissue, obtained at baseline. This receptor was obtained from a person aged 25-80 years with non-small cell lung cancer. This sequence joins TRBV7-8 and TRBJ1-2, with D unclear. The CDR3 sequence: CASSLDINYGYTF. The CDR3 region has the DNA TGTGCCAGCAGCTTAGACATTAACTATGGCTACACCTTC.